A single sample is the source of the 17 T cell receptor beta chains below, sequenced in a study of control samples from healthy donors and cancer patients. TCRdb's table, derived via immunoSEQ multiplex PCR, lists solely in-frame clones and lacks some. The sample shows about 140,000 clones, roughly nine tenths of them seen only once. The specimen was blood. All receptors derive from a man younger than 35 in good health.

The chain couples TRBV9 to TRBJ1-1; weak D call: TRBD1 (6 bases). Trimming pared 3 bases from V and 3 bases from J, leaving 15 bases between. The length of the CDR3 is 15 residues. In germline, CDR1 is SGDLS, CDR2 YYNGEE. CDR3 loop: CASSAQGTPYTEAFF. DNA of the CDR3: TGTGCCAGCAGCGCTCAGGGGACACCATACACTGAAGCTTTCTTT.

The chain is built from TRBV14 and TRBJ2-2, with a weak D call TRBD2 (5 bases). In germline, CDR1 is SGHDN, CDR2 FVKESK. Between the trimmed V and J ends, which lost 6 bases and 0 bases, there was a span of 5 bases. This CDR3 is 13 amino acids long. The chain's CDR3 is CASRGANTGELFF. CDR3 coding DNA: TGTGCCAGCAGGGGAGCGAACACCGGGGAGCTGTTTTTT.

The V gene is TRBV23-1, the J gene TRBJ1-4; D gene uncertain. TRBV23-1 is assigned to the ORF class and has an uncertain function. The CDR3 runs to 14 residues. V lost 6 bases to trimming and J lost 8 bases, with 16 bases between them. CDR3 bases: TGCGCCAGCAGACCAAGTTCGGCGGGAGAAAAACTGTTTTTT. Translating it yields CASRPSSAGEKLFF.

V usage is TRBV23-1 and J usage is TRBJ2-1; D might be TRBD1 (6 bases). TRBV23-1 is filed as an ORF, its function uncertain. The CDR3 length is 16 residues. V was shortened by 3 bases and J by 3 bases, with 15 bases between the two germline ends. CDR3: CASSHSRDTHYNEQFF. CDR3 nucleotide sequence: TGCGCCAGCAGTCACTCCCGGGACACCCACTACAATGAGCAGTTCTTC.

The chain employs TRBV9 and TRBJ1-1; TRBD1 agrees at 7 bases. With V trimmed by 4 bases and J by 14 bases, 14 bases remained unmatched. Germline loops: CDR1 SGDLS, CDR2 YYNGEE. The length of the CDR3 is 13 residues. CDR3 nucleotide sequence: TGTGCCAGCAGCCCCACGGTGACAGGGTATGGCTTCTTT. Residues: CASSPTVTGYGFF.

V is TRBV4-1 and J is TRBJ2-7, with a tentative D call TRBD1 (6 bases). The CDR3 contains 15 residues. The germline V gene has CDR1 MGHRA and CDR2 YSYEKL. The V end lost 4 bases, the J end lost 0 bases, and 13 bases lay between the germline ends. The CDR3 bases are TGCGCCAGCAGCCTACGGACAGCCAGCTCCTACGAGCAGTACTTC. Translated: CASSLRTASSYEQYF.

The gene calls are TRBV5-8 and TRBJ2-5; D is ambiguous. The CDR3 runs 14 residues. Germline V lookup: CDR1 SGHTS, CDR2 YDEGEE. Between the trimmed V and J ends, which lost 2 bases and 4 bases, there was a span of 12 bases. The CDR3 bases are TGTGCCAGCAGCTTTAGTGGGGTCCCAGAGACCCAGTACTTC. Translating it yields CASSFSGVPETQYF.

In this sample, this clone turned up once. The chain is built from TRBV27 and TRBJ2-5; a weak D match, TRBD1 (5 bases). Between the trimmed V and J ends, which lost 1 base and 5 bases, there was a span of 17 bases. This CDR3 region has 16 residues. The germline gives CDR1 MNHEY, CDR2 SMNVEV (reference sequence). The CDR3 spells CASSLFSGFSRETQYF. In nucleotides, the CDR3 is TGTGCCAGCAGTTTATTTTCAGGGTTTTCGAGGGAGACCCAGTACTTC.

The chain couples TRBV7-9 to TRBJ2-5, with 10 nucleotides matching TRBD2. This CDR3 region has 17 residues. Germline CDR1 SEHNR, CDR2 FQNEAQ (reference sequence). V gave up 0 bases and J gave up 2 bases; unmatched junction bases: 6. The DNA for the CDR3 is TGTGCCAGCAGCTTAGCGGTAGCGGGGGGATATCAAGAGACCCAGTACTTC. Encoded protein: CASSLAVAGGYQETQYF.

In its sample, this clone was seen a few times. This rearrangement joins TRBV7-9 to TRBJ2-2; D uncertain. The V end was cut by 2 bases, the J end by 7 bases, with 8 bases between. This CDR3 contains 13 residues. CDR1 SEHNR and CDR2 FQNEAQ come from the germline V gene (reference sequence). DNA for the CDR3: TGTGCCAGCAGCTTAATAGGTGGCGGGGAGCTGTTTTTT. It yields the protein CASSLIGGGELFF. The full variable domain, with the rest looked up from reference TRBV7-9 and TRBJ2-2, is DTGVSQNPRHKITKRGQNVTFRCDPISEHNRLYWYRQTLGQGPEFLTYFQNEAQLEKSRLLSDRFSAERPKGSFSTLEIQRTEQGDSAMYLCASSLIGGGELFFGEGSRLTVL.

This chain connects TRBV6-5 to TRBJ2-4; perhaps D is TRBD1 or TRBD2 (5 bases each). The CDR3 extends over 15 amino acids. The V end lost 6 bases, the J end lost 0 bases, and 12 bases lay between the germline ends. Germline CDR1 and CDR2: MNHEY and SVGAGI. CDR3 loop: CASRGDLLAKNIQYF. CDR3 sequence (DNA): TGTGCCAGCAGAGGGGACCTCTTAGCCAAAAACATTCAGTACTTC.

V usage is TRBV18 and J usage is TRBJ2-2; 8 bases agree with TRBD2. The CDR3 is made up of 17 amino acids. Trimming at V came to 0 bases and at J to 3 bases, leaving 6 bases not matched to a gene. Germline loops: CDR1 KGHSH, CDR2 LQKENI. DNA for the CDR3: TGTGCCAGCTCACCACCGCTAGCGGGCCCTTACACCGGGGAGCTGTTTTTT. Protein sequence: CASSPPLAGPYTGELFF. Filled out from reference TRBV18 and TRBJ2-2, the complete variable domain reads NAGVMQNPRHLVRRRGQEARLRCSPMKGHSHVYWYRQLPEEGLKFMVYLQKENIIDESGMPKERFSAEFPKEGPSILRIQQVVRGDSAAYFCASSPPLAGPYTGELFFGEGSRLTVL.

V is TRBV5-1 and J is TRBJ1-3, with D hard to call. Trimming left V 2 bases short and J 0 bases short, with 12 bases between. Germline-derived CDR1 and CDR2 are SGHRS and YFSETQ. The CDR3 has 16 residues. CDR3 in amino acids: CASSFNLANSGNTIYF. The CDR3 coding sequence is TGCGCCAGCAGCTTTAATTTAGCAAACTCTGGAAACACCATATATTTT. The full variable domain, completed using reference TRBV5-1 and TRBJ1-3, is KAGVTQTPRYLIKTRGQQVTLSCSPISGHRSVSWYQQTPGQGLQFLFEYFSETQRNKGNFPGRFSGRQFSNSRSEMNVSTLELGDSALYLCASSFNLANSGNTIYFGEGSWLTVV.

J is TRBJ1-1 and V is TRBV5-6, with 7 bases fitting TRBD1. Germline V gene sequence: CDR1 SGHDT, CDR2 YYEEEE. With 3 bases clipped from V and 7 bases from J, the junction kept 12 bases outside the gene matches. This CDR3 has 15 residues. CDR3 DNA: TGTGCCAGCAGCTCCCGGGACAGTATTTCGCGTGAAGCTTTCTTT. Translated, it gives CASSSRDSISREAFF. The full variable domain, rest sourced from reference TRBV5-6 and TRBJ1-1, is DAGVTQSPTHLIKTRGQQVTLRCSPKSGHDTVSWYQQALGQGPQFIFQYYEEEERQRGNFPDRFSGHQFPNYSSELNVNALLLGDSALYLCASSSRDSISREAFFGQGTRLTVV.

This clone was found many times. J is TRBJ1-5 and V is TRBV11-2; unclear D gene. The CDR3 runs 13 residues. Germline V gene data show CDR1 as SGHAT and CDR2 as FQNNGV. V dropped 2 bases and J dropped 4 bases, with 6 bases sitting between them. CDR3 region: CASSLWGNQPQHF. The CDR3 DNA follows: TGTGCCAGCAGCTTATGGGGTAATCAGCCCCAGCATTTT.

The chain joins TRBV10-2 to TRBJ1-2, with TRBD1 as a possible D gene (5 bases). The CDR3 runs to 13 residues. V was cut by 2 bases and J by 3 bases, with 7 bases left in between. CDR1 is WSHSY, CDR2 SAAADI, per germline. This chain's CDR3 is CASSERGDYGYTF. CDR3 in DNA: TGCGCCAGCAGTGAGCGGGGGGACTATGGCTACACCTTC.

The chain joins TRBV6-2 or TRBV6-3 to TRBJ2-7; D might be TRBD1 (5 bases). The CDR3 spans 13 residues. The germline V and J ends were trimmed by 6 bases and 3 bases, with 12 bases remaining between them. In germline, CDR1 is MNHEY, CDR2 SVGEGT. The CDR3 DNA reads as TGTGCCAGCAGCTTTCTGACAGACTACGAGCAGTACTTC. Its protein product is CASSFLTDYEQYF.